This is a list of T cell receptor beta chains from one sample in a study of cytomegalovirus exposure and HLA in healthy donors. TCRdb's copy holds only in-frame clones and misses some; the assay was immunoSEQ multiplex PCR. Here the sample table reports tens of thousands of clones. Sequenced: PBMCs. The origin of the receptors is a human donor in good health. Both conserved end residues are part of each CDR3. D genes are given only for firm matches.

j_gene,v_gene,d_gene,CDR3aa,CDR3nt
TRBJ2-3,TRBV11-2,.,CASSLGREITDTQYF,TGTGCCAGCAGCTTAGGGAGGGAAATCACAGATACGCAGTATTTT
TRBJ1-5,TRBV19,TRBD1,CASTGTGGDYSNQPQHF,TGTGCCAGTACAGGGACAGGGGGTGACTATAGCAATCAGCCCCAGCATTTT
TRBJ2-2,TRBV7-2,.,CASSESSLGEVDTGELFF,TGTGCCAGCAGTGAATCTTCGTTAGGAGAAGTCGACACCGGGGAGCTGTTTTTT
TRBJ1-1,TRBV7-9,TRBD1,CASSRTGGPTEAFF,TGTGCCAGCAGCAGAACAGGGGGACCCACTGAAGCTTTCTTT
TRBJ1-2,TRBV2,.,CASTPSVVRGYTF,TGTGCCAGCACCCCCAGCGTGGTTAGGGGCTACACCTTC
TRBJ2-5,TRBV18,TRBD2,CASSLGLAGGHQETQYF,TGTGCCAGCTCACTAGGTCTGGCGGGGGGTCACCAAGAGACCCAGTACTTC
TRBJ2-5,TRBV6-5,TRBD2,CASSSTSGGEETQYF,TGTGCCAGCAGCTCGACTAGCGGGGGGGAGGAGACCCAGTACTTC
TRBJ2-5,TRBV10-1,TRBD1,CASSELQGAQETQYF,TGCGCCAGCAGTGAACTACAGGGGGCCCAAGAGACCCAGTACTTC
TRBJ1-1,TRBV4-1,.,CASSQWGGSTEAFF,TGCGCCAGCAGCCAATGGGGCGGGAGCACTGAAGCTTTCTTT
TRBJ1-6,TRBV28,.,CASCSGGVWNSPLHF,TGTGCCAGCTGTTCCGGGGGAGTGTGGAATTCACCCCTCCACTTT